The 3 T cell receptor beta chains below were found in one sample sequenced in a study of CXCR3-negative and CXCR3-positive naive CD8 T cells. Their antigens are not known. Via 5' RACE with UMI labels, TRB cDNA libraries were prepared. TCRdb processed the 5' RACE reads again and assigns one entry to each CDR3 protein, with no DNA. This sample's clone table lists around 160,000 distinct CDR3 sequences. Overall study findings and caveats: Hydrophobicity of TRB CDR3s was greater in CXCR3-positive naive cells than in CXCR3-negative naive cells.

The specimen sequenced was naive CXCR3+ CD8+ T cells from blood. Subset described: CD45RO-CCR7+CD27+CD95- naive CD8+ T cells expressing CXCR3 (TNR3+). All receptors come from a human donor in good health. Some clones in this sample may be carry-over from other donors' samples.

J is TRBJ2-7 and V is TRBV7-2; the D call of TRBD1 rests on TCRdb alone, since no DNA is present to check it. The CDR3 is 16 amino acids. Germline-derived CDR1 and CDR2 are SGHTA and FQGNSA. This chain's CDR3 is CASSLPQADRVSEQYF.

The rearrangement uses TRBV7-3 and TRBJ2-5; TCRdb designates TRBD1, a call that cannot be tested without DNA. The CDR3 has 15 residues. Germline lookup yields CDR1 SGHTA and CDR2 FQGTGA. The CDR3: CASSGDRRYQETQYF.

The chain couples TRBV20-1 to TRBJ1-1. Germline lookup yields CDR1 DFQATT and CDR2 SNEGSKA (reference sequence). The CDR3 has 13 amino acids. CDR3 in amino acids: CSARVSGHPEAFF.